One T cell receptor (beta chain) is described in this entry. Its antigen is as yet unknown. Since a far larger clone is one base different, this is likely a read error. Replicate PCRs from sorted subsets contained around 190 ng DNA, which is 30,000 to 35,000 T cell genomes. Repertoires were generated with immunoSEQ multiplex PCR, while TCRdb's copy carries only in-frame clones and drops some. The data show over a million clones, about 84% seen once. This sample was taken from a study of shared clonotypes between healthy human individuals. Study information: Each donor's CD8 memory used one plate, CD8 naive two, each CD4 subset three.

Study-wide results and caveats: An expected dependence of interdonor clonotype sharing on sequencing depth was noted. Compared with clonotypes that all four donors shared, non-shared clonotypes had lower generation probabilities.

The sequenced sample consisted of memory CD4+ T cells from PBMCs. Subset meaning: CD45RA-negative fraction. The sequence was obtained from a young man in good health. Some clones in this sample may be carry-over from other donors' samples.

The CDR3 DNA follows: TGTGCCAGCAGCTTAGGATCCAGGAACACTGAAGCTTTCTTT. Residues: CASSLGSRNTEAFF. The rearrangement links TRBV11-2 to TRBJ1-1; D is unclear. CDR1 is SGHAT and CDR2 is FQNNGV in the germline V gene. Trimming removed 1 base from V and 1 base from J, with 7 bases in between. There are 14 residues in the CDR3.